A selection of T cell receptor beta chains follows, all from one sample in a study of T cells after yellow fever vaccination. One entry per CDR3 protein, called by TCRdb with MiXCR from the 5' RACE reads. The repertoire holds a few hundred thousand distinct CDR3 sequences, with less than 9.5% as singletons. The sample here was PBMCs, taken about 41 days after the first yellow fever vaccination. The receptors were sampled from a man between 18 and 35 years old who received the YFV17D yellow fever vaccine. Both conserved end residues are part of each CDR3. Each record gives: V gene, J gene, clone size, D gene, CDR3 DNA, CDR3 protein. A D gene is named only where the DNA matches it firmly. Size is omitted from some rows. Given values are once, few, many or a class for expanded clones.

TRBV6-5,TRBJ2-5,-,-,TGTGCCAGCAGTTACTGGGAGGGGGACCAAGAGACCCAGTACTTC,CASSYWEGDQETQYF
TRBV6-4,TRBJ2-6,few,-,TGTGCCAGCAGTCCCACGACTTTCGCGGGGATCTCTGGGGCCAACGTCCTGACTTTC,CASSPTTFAGISGANVLTF
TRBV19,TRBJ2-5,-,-,TGTGCCAGTAGTATTTGGACAGACGAGACCCAGTACTTC,CASSIWTDETQYF
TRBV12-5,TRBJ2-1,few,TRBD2,TGTGCTAGTGGTTTGGTAATAGCTAGCGGGGGGGCCGATGAGCAGTTCTTC,CASGLVIASGGADEQFF
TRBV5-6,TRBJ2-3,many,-,TGTGCCAGCAGCTCCTCACAGGGCTCGAATACGCAGTATTTT,CASSSSQGSNTQYF
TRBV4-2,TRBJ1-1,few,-,TGTGCCAGCAGCCCCCTCGGGAAAAACACTGAAGCTTTCTTT,CASSPLGKNTEAFF
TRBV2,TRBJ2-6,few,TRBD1,TGTGCCAGCAGCCGGGACAGGAGGCACTGGACTGGGGCCAACGTCCTGACTTTC,CASSRDRRHWTGANVLTF
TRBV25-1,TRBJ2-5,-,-,TGTGCCAGCAGTGGCAACCTCGGCGGGGGCGCGTTAGAGACCCAGTACTTC,CASSGNLGGGALETQYF
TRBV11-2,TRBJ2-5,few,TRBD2,TGTGCCAGCAGCTTAGAGCCTCTAGCGGGGGGAGAGACCCAGTACTTC,CASSLEPLAGGETQYF
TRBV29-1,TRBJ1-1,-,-,TGCAGCGCTGACCGGGACATAGAAGCTTTCTTT,CSADRDIEAFF
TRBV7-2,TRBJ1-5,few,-,TGTGCCAGCAGTCCAACTATTTACGACCAGCCCCAGCATTTT,CASSPTIYDQPQHF
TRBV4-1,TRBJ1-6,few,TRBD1,TGCGCCAGCAGCCATACAGGGGGGAATTCACCCCTCCACTTT,CASSHTGGNSPLHF
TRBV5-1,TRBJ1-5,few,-,TGCGCCAGCAGGTCTGGGGATAATCAGCCCCAGCATTTT,CASRSGDNQPQHF
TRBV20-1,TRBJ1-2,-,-,TGCAGTGCTAGTCTTGCGGAACAAGGCTACACCTTC,CSASLAEQGYTF
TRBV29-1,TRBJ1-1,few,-,TGCAGCGCCGTCACGGCTGTCCGAGATGAAGCTTTCTTT,CSAVTAVRDEAFF
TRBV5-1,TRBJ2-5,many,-,TGCGCCAGCAGCTTGAGTCGGATGGAGACCCAGTACTTC,CASSLSRMETQYF
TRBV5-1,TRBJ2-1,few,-,TGCGCCAGCAGCTTGGGTATGGGCAATGAGCAGTTCTTC,CASSLGMGNEQFF
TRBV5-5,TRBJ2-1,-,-,TGTGCCAGCAGCTTGTCGGAAGGTTGGGAGCAGTTCTTC,CASSLSEGWEQFF
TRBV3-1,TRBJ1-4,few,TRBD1,TGTGCCAGCAGCCAAGGACAGGGAGGACCAACTAATGAAAAACTGTTTTTT,CASSQGQGGPTNEKLFF
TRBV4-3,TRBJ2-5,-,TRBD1,TGCGCCAGCAAGGGGACAGGGGAACAAGAGACCCAGTACTTC,CASKGTGEQETQYF
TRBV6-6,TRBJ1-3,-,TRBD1,TGTGCCAGCAGTGACATACCGGGACAGAAGATATATTTT,CASSDIPGQKIYF
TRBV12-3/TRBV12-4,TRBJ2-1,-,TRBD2,TGTGCCAGCAGACAGGGACTAGCGGGGGTAGGGTTGTGGGATGAGCAGTTCTTC,CASRQGLAGVGLWDEQFF
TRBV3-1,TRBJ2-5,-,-,TGTGCCAGCAGCCAGGCCGGACCACCTGGCGAGACCCAGTACTTC,CASSQAGPPGETQYF
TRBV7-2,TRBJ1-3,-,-,TGTGCCAGCAGCCCCAACAGGGTGTCTGGAAACACCATATATTTT,CASSPNRVSGNTIYF
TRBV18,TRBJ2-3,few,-,TGTGCCAGCTCACCTCGGACAGTCCCGCACGGAGGAGATACGCAGTATTTT,CASSPRTVPHGGDTQYF
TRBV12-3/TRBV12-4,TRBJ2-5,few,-,TGTGCCAGCAGTCCAGACCGTACCCAGTACTTC,CASSPDRTQYF
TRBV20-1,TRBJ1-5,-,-,TGCAGTGCTAGAGTCGATGCGGGGGCCAATCAGCCCCAGCATTTT,CSARVDAGANQPQHF
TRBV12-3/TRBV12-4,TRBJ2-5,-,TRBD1,TGTGCCAGCAGAAGTAACCCTTTACAGGGGGCGAACCTCCGGGAGACCCAGTACTTC,CASRSNPLQGANLRETQYF
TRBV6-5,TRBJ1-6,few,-,TGTGCCAGCAGTCTAACAGGGCTAGCCCTCCACTTT,CASSLTGLALHF
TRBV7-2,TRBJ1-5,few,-,TGTGCCAGCGGGGGAAGTGGGAATCAGCCCCAGCATTTT,CASGGSGNQPQHF
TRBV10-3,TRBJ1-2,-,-,TGTGCCATCAGTGAGTCGCCCGGCATCGCTAACTATGGCTACACCTTC,CAISESPGIANYGYTF
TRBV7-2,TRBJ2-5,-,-,TGTGCCAGCAGCCCCCGGGGGTCCTCGCAAGAGACCCAGTACTTC,CASSPRGSSQETQYF
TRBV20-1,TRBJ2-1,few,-,TGCAGTGCGTGGGACGGGGACTCCAATGAGCAGTTCTTC,CSAWDGDSNEQFF
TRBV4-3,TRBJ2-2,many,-,TGCGCCAGCAGCCTAAACGAGGGAACCGGGGAGCTGTTTTTT,CASSLNEGTGELFF
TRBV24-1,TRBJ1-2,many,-,TGTGCCACCAGTGATTACCCCAAGGGTGGCTACACCTTC,CATSDYPKGGYTF
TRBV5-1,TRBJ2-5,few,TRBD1,TGCGCCAGCAGCCACGGGACAGCCTTACAAGAGACCCAGTACTTC,CASSHGTALQETQYF
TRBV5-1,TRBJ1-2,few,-,TGCGCCAGCGGACCTACCAACTATGGCTACACCTTC,CASGPTNYGYTF
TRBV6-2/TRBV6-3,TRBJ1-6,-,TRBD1,TGTGCCAGCCAGGGACAGAGCAATTCACCCCTCCACTTT,CASQGQSNSPLHF
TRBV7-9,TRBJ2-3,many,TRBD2,TGTGCCAGCAGCTCCTTGGGGAGGGGCACAGATACGCAGTATTTT,CASSSLGRGTDTQYF
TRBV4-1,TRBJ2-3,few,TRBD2,TGCGCCAGCAGCCCAAATGGGGGGGGACTAGCGGGGGAACATACGCAGTATTTT,CASSPNGGGLAGEHTQYF
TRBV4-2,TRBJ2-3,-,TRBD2,TGTGCCAGCAGCTCGACTAGCGGGGGAGGGTCAGATACGCAGTATTTT,CASSSTSGGGSDTQYF
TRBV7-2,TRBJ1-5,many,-,TGTGCCAGCAGCTTAGCGGAAGGGAAGTATCAGCCCCAGCATTTT,CASSLAEGKYQPQHF
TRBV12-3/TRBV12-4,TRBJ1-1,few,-,TGTGCCAGCAGAATGCGAGGGGGAGATGCTTTCTTT,CASRMRGGDAFF
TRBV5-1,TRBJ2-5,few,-,TGCGCCAGCAGCTGGATTAGAATAACCGGGCAAGAGACCCAGTACTTC,CASSWIRITGQETQYF
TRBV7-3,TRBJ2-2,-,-,TGTGCCAGCAGCTTAACAAGGAACACCGGGGAGCTGTTTTTT,CASSLTRNTGELFF
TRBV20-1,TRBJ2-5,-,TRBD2,TGCAGTCCGAAAGCGGGCACTAGCGGGGGAAGTGAAGAGACCCAGTACTTC,CSPKAGTSGGSEETQYF
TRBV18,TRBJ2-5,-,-,TGTGCCAGCTCACCAATAGGAGGGGAGACCCAGTACTTC,CASSPIGGETQYF
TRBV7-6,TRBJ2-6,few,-,TGTGCCAGCAGCCAACCAGGGGCTGGGGCCAACGTCCTGACTTTC,CASSQPGAGANVLTF
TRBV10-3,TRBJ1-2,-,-,TGTGCCATCAGTATCGGGGGGTCTGACTATGGCTACACCTTC,CAISIGGSDYGYTF
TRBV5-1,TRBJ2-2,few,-,TGCGCCAGCAGCTTGGAGGGGTCGAGCACCGGGGAGCTGTTTTTT,CASSLEGSSTGELFF
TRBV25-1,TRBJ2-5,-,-,TGTGCCAGCAGTGATCCTGGGATGGGGACCCAGTACTTC,CASSDPGMGTQYF